Following are 21 T cell receptor beta chains from one sample sequenced in a study of technical replicates of blood from several donors (dated by TCRdb to 2015 to 2018). The library was built by means of the immunoSEQ multiplex PCR assay. This is the immuneACCESS table as TCRdb keeps it, with only in-frame sequences that have V and J called. A part of the clones is gone; compared with another copy, unresolved V genes explain less than half, and the rest is unexplained. This sample holds roughly 82,000 clones; roughly 95% were observed only once. 0.37% of the sample rests with the top ten. The specimen was T cells isolated from PBMCs. The receptor source for this set is a human donor in good health.

The J gene is TRBJ2-1, the V gene TRBV7-2; 9 nucleotides align to TRBD2. Germline CDR1 reads SGHTA; CDR2 reads FQGNSA. The CDR3 has 15 residues. The J segment lost 4 bases and the V segment lost 3 bases, leaving 4 bases of the junction unmatched. The CDR3, as DNA: TGTGCCAGCAGCTTTCCGACTAGCGGATACAATGAGCAGTTCTTC. As protein: CASSFPTSGYNEQFF.

This clone was observed a single time. V gene TRBV5-4 combines with J gene TRBJ1-3; D possibly corresponds to TRBD1 (5 bases). The length of the CDR3 is 13 residues. Germline V gene lookup returns CDR1 SGHNT and CDR2 YYREEE (reference sequence). V was pared by 7 bases and J by 4 bases, with 12 bases between. The CDR3 loop reads CASSSGLGNTIYF. The CDR3 bases are TGTGCCAGCTCCTCAGGGCTCGGAAACACCATATATTTT.

The chain joins TRBV5-8 to TRBJ2-7, with 12 positions matching TRBD2. The CDR3 runs to 15 residues. With V trimmed by 4 bases and J by 3 bases, 5 bases remained unmatched. Per germline, CDR1 SGHTS and CDR2 YDEGEE. CDR3 bases: TGTGCCAGCAGCCCGACTAGCGGGAGATTCTACGAGCAGTACTTC. This translates into CASSPTSGRFYEQYF.

The V and J genes are TRBV7-2 and TRBJ2-3; 7 bases align to TRBD1. This CDR3 has 15 amino acids. The trim removed 1 base at V and 3 bases at J, leaving 4 bases unmatched. Germline loops: CDR1 SGHTA, CDR2 FQGNSA. CDR3: CASSLGTGYTDTQYF. CDR3 in DNA: TGTGCCAGCAGCTTAGGGACAGGATATACAGATACGCAGTATTTT.

The V gene is TRBV4-1, the J gene TRBJ2-3, with 11 bases that match TRBD2. The CDR3 runs 17 residues. The germline V gene has CDR1 MGHRA and CDR2 YSYEKL. V lost 5 bases, J lost 3 bases, and 10 bases stayed unmatched. This CDR3 reads CASSSERASGRTDTQYF. The CDR3 DNA reads as TGCGCCAGCAGCTCCGAGCGGGCTAGCGGGAGGACAGATACGCAGTATTTT.

To note about this clone: One junction end disagrees with the germline gene, perhaps due to a read error. The V and J genes are TRBV4-3 and TRBJ1-4; 8 bases are shared with TRBD1. Germline CDR1 is LGHNA and CDR2 is YSLEER. The CDR3 covers 15 residues. In DNA, the CDR3 is TGCGCCAGCACCCAAAGGACAGGGACTAATGAAAAACTGTTTTTT. Translated: CASTQRTGTNEKLFF.

The J gene is TRBJ2-7, the V gene TRBV6-6; D is perhaps TRBD1 (8 bases). Germline CDR1 reads MNHNY; CDR2 reads SVGAGI (reference sequence). Trimming shortened V by 11 bases and J by 6 bases, and 17 bases separated the two germline ends. The CDR3 consists of 12 residues. CDR3 region: CAYGQGGSEQYF. CDR3 in DNA: TGTGCCTATGGACAGGGAGGGTCCGAGCAGTACTTC.

The J gene is TRBJ2-7, the V gene TRBV9; 7 nucleotides agree with TRBD2. The CDR3 has 14 residues. J gave up 4 bases and V 0 bases, and 4 bases lay outside the gene matches. The germline CDR1 and CDR2 sequences are SGDLS and YYNGEE. CDR3 sequence reads: CASSVVDSGYEQYF. Here the CDR3 DNA reads TGTGCCAGCAGCGTAGTTGATAGCGGGTACGAGCAGTACTTC.

The chain carries TRBV30 and TRBJ1-1; D perhaps matches TRBD1 (5 bases). Germline V CDR1 and CDR2: GTSNPN, SVGIG (reference sequence). The CDR3 is 18 residues long. V dropped 0 bases and J dropped 4 bases, with 24 bases sitting between them. The CDR3 sequence: CAWSVLVQVNYPRTEAFF. The CDR3 DNA reads as TGTGCCTGGAGTGTACTGGTACAGGTTAACTACCCGCGCACTGAAGCTTTCTTT.

The chain carries TRBV2 and TRBJ2-7, with D perhaps matching TRBD1 (6 bases). The CDR3 runs to 15 residues. The germline CDR1 and CDR2 sequences are SNHLY and FYNNEI. V was shortened by 2 bases and J by 3 bases, with 14 bases between the two germline ends. CDR3 sequence: CASSELGHDYYEQYF. The CDR3 region has the DNA TGTGCCAGCAGTGAACTGGGACACGACTACTACGAGCAGTACTTC.

The rearrangement links TRBV6-4 to TRBJ2-1, with D tentatively TRBD2 (5 bases). Trimming left V 7 bases short and J 0 bases short, with 10 bases between. The CDR3 covers 14 residues. In germline, CDR1 is MRHNA, CDR2 SNTAGT. The CDR3 nucleotides read TGTGCCAGCAAGGAGGAGTCCTCCTACAATGAGCAGTTCTTC. Amino acids: CASKEESSYNEQFF.

This chain uses TRBV7-6 with TRBJ2-7; D remains ambiguous. This CDR3 is 12 amino acids long. Trimming cost V 6 bases and J 5 bases, with 11 bases left between them. Germline V CDR1 and CDR2: SGHVS, FNYEAQ. CDR3 sequence: CASSLLGDEQYF. CDR3 coding DNA: TGTGCCAGCAGTTTGCTTGGAGACGAGCAGTACTTC. Full variable domain (missing parts from reference TRBV7-6 and TRBJ2-7): GAGVSQSPRYKVTKRGQDVALRCDPISGHVSLYWYRQALGQGPEFLTYFNYEAQQDKSGLPNDRFSAERPEGSISTLTIQRTEQRDSAMYRCASSLLGDEQYFGPGTRLTVT.

The chain joins TRBV10-2 to TRBJ2-7; D gene ambiguous. The V end was cut by 4 bases, the J end by 0 bases, with 10 bases between. This CDR3 region has 14 residues. The germline gives CDR1 WSHSY, CDR2 SAAADI. CDR3: CASSVLGYSYEQYF. The CDR3 DNA reads TGCGCCAGCAGTGTTCTCGGTTACTCCTACGAGCAGTACTTC.

The chain employs TRBV10-3 and TRBJ1-1; a weak D match, TRBD1 (6 bases). Germline values: CDR1 ENHRY, CDR2 SYGVKD. V gave up 2 bases and J gave up 5 bases, with 15 bases separating them. This CDR3 comprises 15 residues. CDR3 nucleotide sequence: TGTGCCATCAGTGAGGGGGGAACAAGGGGGACTGAAGCTTTCTTT. This encodes CAISEGGTRGTEAFF.

This clone has only one observation. The gene calls are TRBV10-2 and TRBJ1-2; the D gene is possibly TRBD1 (6 bases). CDR3 length equals 13 residues. Germline lookup yields CDR1 WSHSY and CDR2 SAAADI. V was cut by 2 bases and J by 9 bases, with 13 bases left in between. CDR3 bases: TGCGCCAGCAGTGAGATTGGAACAGGGCGCTACACCTTC. It encodes CASSEIGTGRYTF.

This rearrangement joins TRBV9 to TRBJ2-1; a weak D match, TRBD2 (6 bases). Germline CDR1 and CDR2: SGDLS and YYNGEE. This CDR3 contains 15 residues. V shed 6 bases and J shed 8 bases, with 21 bases lying between them. CDR3 sequence (DNA): TGTGCCAGCACCCCCTCCGGGGCTAGCGCATATGAGCAGTTCTTC. This translates into CASTPSGASAYEQFF.

This chain uses TRBV19 with TRBJ1-4; perhaps TRBD1 as D (6 bases). Trimming cost V 6 bases and J 2 bases, with 7 bases left between them. Germline V gene data show CDR1 as LNHDA and CDR2 as SQIVND (reference sequence). The CDR3 totals 13 residues. The CDR3 nucleotides read TGTGCCAGTAGGAGGGGGACTAATGAAAAACTGTTTTTT. Translated: CASRRGTNEKLFF.

This clone was found once. The J gene is TRBJ1-2, the V gene TRBV11-3; 7 bases line up with TRBD1. This CDR3 comprises 14 residues. The V and J ends lost 5 bases and 9 bases, in that order; junction bases with no gene match: 12. Germline V gene lookup returns CDR1 SGHNT and CDR2 YENEEA. This chain's CDR3 is CASSVQQGSQSYTF. The CDR3 region has the DNA TGTGCCAGCAGCGTACAACAGGGGAGTCAGAGCTACACCTTC.

The J gene is TRBJ2-1, the V gene TRBV28, with 9 nucleotides matching TRBD1. Germline CDR1 reads MDHEN; CDR2 reads SYDVKM. V dropped 3 bases and J dropped 7; count of bases not matched to a gene: 7. The CDR3 loop spans 15 amino acids. CDR3 loop: CASSLAAGTGNEQFF. CDR3 bases: TGTGCCAGCAGTTTGGCTGCCGGGACAGGGAATGAGCAGTTCTTC.

The rearrangement uses TRBV7-2 and TRBJ1-4; 10 nucleotides agree with TRBD1. The J segment lost 3 bases and the V segment lost 4 bases, leaving 5 bases of the junction unmatched. CDR3 size: 16 residues. Germline V lookup: CDR1 SGHTA, CDR2 FQGNSA. The CDR3 DNA is TGTGCCAGCAGCTCCCCCGGACAGGGGGCTAATGAAAAACTGTTTTTT. Translating it yields CASSSPGQGANEKLFF.

Here the CDR3 DNA reads TGTGCCAGCAGTCTTAGGACTAGCGGGAGGGAACTTAACTACGAGCAGTACTTC. Amino acid sequence: CASSLRTSGRELNYEQYF. The genes are TRBV27 and TRBJ2-7; TRBD2 matches at 15 bases. Germline lookup yields CDR1 MNHEY and CDR2 SMNVEV (reference sequence). This CDR3 has 18 amino acids. Trimming removed 5 bases from V and 3 bases from J; junction bases left unmatched: 11.